Shown below are 2 T cell receptor beta chains from a single sample sequenced in a study of blood T cells in healthy people across ages. A sample-barcoded 5' primer and a J-beta primer mix were used in a second PCR of about 7 to 12 cycles. MiXCR, run by TCRdb on the 5' RACE reads, gives a single entry per CDR3 protein. The table includes approximately 1.5 million distinct CDR3 sequences, around 36% detected once. The sequenced material came from blood. These receptors came from a woman in her 30s in good health.

The gene calls are TRBV4-1 and TRBJ2-4; no clear D gene. CDR1 and CDR2 from the germline V gene are MGHRA and YSYEKL. The CDR3 covers 14 residues. V lost 2 bases to trimming and J lost 1 base, with 6 bases between them. In nucleotides, the CDR3 is TGCGCCAGCAGCCAACGCGTCGCCAAAAACATTCAGTACTTC. Encoded protein: CASSQRVAKNIQYF.

This clonotype has just one count. This rearrangement joins TRBV6-1 to TRBJ1-5; no definite D call. CDR3 length equals 16 residues. Trimming shortened V by 2 bases and J by 0 bases, and 11 bases separated the two germline ends. CDR1 is MNHNS and CDR2 is SASEGT in the germline V gene. The CDR3 protein is CASSEPLGFSNQPQHF. CDR3 bases: TGTGCCAGCAGTGAACCTTTGGGATTTAGCAATCAGCCCCAGCATTTT.